The 3 T cell receptor beta chains listed next were all sequenced from one sample in a study of technical replicates of blood from several donors. Generated by immunoSEQ multiplex PCR, the TCRdb table keeps only in-frame clones and is missing some. The table records about 61,000 clones, 97% of them present only once. Material: T cells isolated from PBMCs. The receptors derive from a human donor in good health.

The V gene is TRBV2, the J gene TRBJ1-2; tentatively, D is TRBD1 (5 bases). Deletions cut 0 bases from V and 4 bases from J, with 15 bases between. Germline loops: CDR1 SNHLY, CDR2 FYNNEI. The CDR3 loop spans 16 amino acids. CDR3 in DNA: TGTGCCAGCAGTGAAGCGGGGAAGGGGAGGGGCTATGGCTACACCTTC. It codes for CASSEAGKGRGYGYTF.

The chain is built from TRBV29-1 and TRBJ2-5; D unclear. The germline CDR1 and CDR2 sequences are SQVTM and ANQGSEA. V dropped 3 bases and J dropped 4 bases, with 12 bases sitting between them. This CDR3 comprises 13 residues. CDR3 region: CSVEGLTGETQYF. DNA of the CDR3: TGCAGCGTTGAGGGCCTGACCGGAGAGACCCAGTACTTC.

The chain joins TRBV27 to TRBJ1-2, with 7 bases aligning to TRBD1. The CDR3 is 13 amino acids. The junction had 6 bases not matched to a gene; V was cut back by 4 bases and J by 7 bases. CDR1 is MNHEY and CDR2 is SMNVEV in the germline V gene (reference sequence). This CDR3 is CASSSHRGSGYTF. In DNA form, the CDR3 reads TGTGCCAGCAGTTCGCACAGGGGTAGTGGCTACACCTTC.